The 2 T cell receptor beta chains below all came from one sample that was sequenced in a study of blood T cell repertoires in COVID-19. Clones were sequenced by immunoSEQ multiplex PCR, and TCRdb holds only the in-frame ones, with some missing. The sample has around 300,000 clones; 70% to 90% are singletons. The sample taken for sequencing was peripheral blood. The receptors originated from a woman in her forties or fifties with active or convalescent COVID-19.

The V call is TRBV6-2 or TRBV6-3, the J call TRBJ1-1; 8 nucleotides agree with TRBD1. The CDR3 totals 14 residues. Germline loops: CDR1 MNHEY, CDR2 SVGEGT. V was clipped by 6 bases and J by 3 bases; unmatched bases: 6. Here the CDR3 reads CASSHRGRDTEAFF. The CDR3 region has the DNA TGTGCCAGCAGCCACAGGGGGAGGGACACTGAAGCTTTCTTT.

V gene TRBV7-8 combines with J gene TRBJ2-2; D uncertain. The V gene's germline CDR1 is SGHVS and CDR2 FQNEAQ. Trimming removed 5 bases from V and 3 bases from J, with 7 bases in between. There are 13 residues in the CDR3. The CDR3 loop reads CASSLGHTGELFF. For the CDR3, the DNA is TGTGCCAGCAGCCTGGGCCACACCGGGGAGCTGTTTTTT.